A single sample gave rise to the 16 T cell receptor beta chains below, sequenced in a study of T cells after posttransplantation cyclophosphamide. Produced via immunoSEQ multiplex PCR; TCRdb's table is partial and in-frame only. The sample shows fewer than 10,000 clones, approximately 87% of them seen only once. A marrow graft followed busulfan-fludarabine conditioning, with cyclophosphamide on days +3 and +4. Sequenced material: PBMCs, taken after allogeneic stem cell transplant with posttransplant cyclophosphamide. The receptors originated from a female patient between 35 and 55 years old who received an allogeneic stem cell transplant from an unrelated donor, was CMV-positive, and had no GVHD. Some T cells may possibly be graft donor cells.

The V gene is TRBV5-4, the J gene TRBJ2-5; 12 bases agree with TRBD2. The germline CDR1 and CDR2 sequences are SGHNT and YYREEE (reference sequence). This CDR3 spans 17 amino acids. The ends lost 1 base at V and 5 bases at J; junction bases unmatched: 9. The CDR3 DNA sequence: TGTGCCAGCAGCTTGTACCCCCTAGCGGGGGGGCGTGAGACCCAGTACTTC. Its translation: CASSLYPLAGGRETQYF. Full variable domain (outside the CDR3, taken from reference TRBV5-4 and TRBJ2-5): ETGVTQSPTHLIKTRGQQVTLRCSSQSGHNTVSWYQQALGQGPQFIFQYYREEENGRGNFPPRFSGLQFPNYSSELNVNALELDDSALYLCASSLYPLAGGRETQYFGPGTRLLVL.

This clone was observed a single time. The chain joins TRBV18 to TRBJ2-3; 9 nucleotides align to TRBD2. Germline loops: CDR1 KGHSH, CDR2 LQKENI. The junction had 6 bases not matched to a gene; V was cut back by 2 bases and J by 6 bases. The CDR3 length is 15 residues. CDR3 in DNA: TGTGCCAGCTCACCAGGCGGGGGGGCCGCGGATACGCAGTATTTT. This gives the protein CASSPGGGAADTQYF.

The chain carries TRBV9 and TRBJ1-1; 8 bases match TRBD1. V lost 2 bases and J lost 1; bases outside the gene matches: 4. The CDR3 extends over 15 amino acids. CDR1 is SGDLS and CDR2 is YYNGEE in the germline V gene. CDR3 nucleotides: TGTGCCAGCAGCGTGAGAGACAGGGGGAACACTGAAGCTTTCTTT. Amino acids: CASSVRDRGNTEAFF.

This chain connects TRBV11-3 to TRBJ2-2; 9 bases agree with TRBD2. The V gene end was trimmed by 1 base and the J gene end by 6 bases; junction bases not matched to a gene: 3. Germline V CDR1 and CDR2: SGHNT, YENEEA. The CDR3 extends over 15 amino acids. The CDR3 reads CASSLGLAGPGELFF. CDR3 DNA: TGTGCCAGCAGCTTAGGGCTAGCGGGGCCCGGGGAGCTGTTTTTT.

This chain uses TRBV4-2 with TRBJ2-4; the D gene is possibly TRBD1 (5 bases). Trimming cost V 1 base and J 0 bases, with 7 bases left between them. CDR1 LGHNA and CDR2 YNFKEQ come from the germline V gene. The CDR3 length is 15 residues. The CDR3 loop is CASSQGQRAKNIQYF. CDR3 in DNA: TGTGCCAGCAGCCAAGGACAGAGAGCCAAAAACATTCAGTACTTC.

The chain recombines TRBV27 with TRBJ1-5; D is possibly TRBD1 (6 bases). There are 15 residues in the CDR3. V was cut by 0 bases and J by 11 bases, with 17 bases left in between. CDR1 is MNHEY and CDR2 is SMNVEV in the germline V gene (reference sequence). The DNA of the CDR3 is TGTGCCAGCAGTTTATCAACGGGGGGCGTAGGATCCCAGCATTTT. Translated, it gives CASSLSTGGVGSQHF.

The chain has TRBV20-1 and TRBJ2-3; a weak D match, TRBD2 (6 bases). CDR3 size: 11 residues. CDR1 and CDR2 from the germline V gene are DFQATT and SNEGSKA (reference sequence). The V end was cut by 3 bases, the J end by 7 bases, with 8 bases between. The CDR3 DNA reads TGCAGTGCTAGGCGGGATCATACGCAGTATTTT. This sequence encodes CSARRDHTQYF.

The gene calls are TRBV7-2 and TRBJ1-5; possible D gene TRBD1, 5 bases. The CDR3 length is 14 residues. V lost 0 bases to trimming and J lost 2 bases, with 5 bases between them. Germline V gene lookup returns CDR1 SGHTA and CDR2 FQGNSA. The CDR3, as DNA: TGTGCCAGCAGCTTAGCAGGGGGCAATCAGCCCCAGCATTTT. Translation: CASSLAGGNQPQHF.

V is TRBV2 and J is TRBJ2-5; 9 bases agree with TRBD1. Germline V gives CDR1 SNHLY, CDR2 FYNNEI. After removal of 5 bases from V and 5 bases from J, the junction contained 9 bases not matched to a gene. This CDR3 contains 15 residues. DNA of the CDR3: TGTGCCAGCAGTAACCCCGGGACAGGGAGCGAGACCCAGTACTTC. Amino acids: CASSNPGTGSETQYF.

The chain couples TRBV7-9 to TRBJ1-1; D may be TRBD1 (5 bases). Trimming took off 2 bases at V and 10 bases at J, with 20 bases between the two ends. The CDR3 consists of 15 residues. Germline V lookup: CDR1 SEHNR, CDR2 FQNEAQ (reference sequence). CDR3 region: CASSLSPSGGERAFF. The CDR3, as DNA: TGTGCCAGCAGCTTATCCCCTAGCGGGGGAGAAAGAGCTTTCTTT.

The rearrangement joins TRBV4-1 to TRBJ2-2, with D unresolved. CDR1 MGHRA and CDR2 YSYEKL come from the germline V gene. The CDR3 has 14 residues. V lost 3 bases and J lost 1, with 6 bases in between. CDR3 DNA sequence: TGCGCCAGCAGCCAGAACAGGAACACCGGGGAGCTGTTTTTT. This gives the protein CASSQNRNTGELFF.

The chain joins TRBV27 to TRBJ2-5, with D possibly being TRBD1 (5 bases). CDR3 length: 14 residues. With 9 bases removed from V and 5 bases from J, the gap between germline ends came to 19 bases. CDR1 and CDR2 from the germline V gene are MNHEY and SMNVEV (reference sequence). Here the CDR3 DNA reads TGTGCCAGTCACCCAGGGTTTGGGTGGGAGACCCAGTACTTC. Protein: CASHPGFGWETQYF.

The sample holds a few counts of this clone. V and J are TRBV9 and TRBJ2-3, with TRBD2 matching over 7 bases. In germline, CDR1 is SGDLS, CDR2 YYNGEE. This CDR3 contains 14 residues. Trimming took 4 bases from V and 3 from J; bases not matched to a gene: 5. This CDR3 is CASSPGLSTDTQYF. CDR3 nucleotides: TGTGCCAGCAGCCCGGGACTATCTACAGATACGCAGTATTTT.

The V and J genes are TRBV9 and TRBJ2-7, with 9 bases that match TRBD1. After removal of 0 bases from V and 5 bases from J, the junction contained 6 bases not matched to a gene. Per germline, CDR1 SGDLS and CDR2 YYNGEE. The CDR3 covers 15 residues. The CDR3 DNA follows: TGTGCCAGCAGCGTAGGGTCGGGACAGGGTAACGAGCAGTACTTC. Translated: CASSVGSGQGNEQYF. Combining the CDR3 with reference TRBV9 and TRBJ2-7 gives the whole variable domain DSGVTQTPKHLITATGQRVTLRCSPRSGDLSVYWYQQSLDQGLQFLIQYYNGEERAKGNILERFSAQQFPDLHSELNLSSLELGDSALYFCASSVGSGQGNEQYFGPGTRLTVT.

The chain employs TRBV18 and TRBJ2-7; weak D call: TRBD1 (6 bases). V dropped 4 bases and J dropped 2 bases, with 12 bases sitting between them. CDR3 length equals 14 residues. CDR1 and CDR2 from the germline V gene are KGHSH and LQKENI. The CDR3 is CASSRPGTTYEQYF. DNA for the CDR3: TGTGCCAGCTCACGACCCGGGACAACCTACGAGCAGTACTTC.

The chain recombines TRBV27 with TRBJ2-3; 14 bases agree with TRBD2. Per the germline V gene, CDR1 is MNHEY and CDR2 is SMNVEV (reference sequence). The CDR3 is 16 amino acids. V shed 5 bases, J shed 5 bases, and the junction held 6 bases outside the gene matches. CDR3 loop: CASSQRTSGGLDTQYF. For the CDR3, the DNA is TGTGCCAGCAGTCAACGGACTAGCGGGGGGCTAGATACGCAGTATTTT.